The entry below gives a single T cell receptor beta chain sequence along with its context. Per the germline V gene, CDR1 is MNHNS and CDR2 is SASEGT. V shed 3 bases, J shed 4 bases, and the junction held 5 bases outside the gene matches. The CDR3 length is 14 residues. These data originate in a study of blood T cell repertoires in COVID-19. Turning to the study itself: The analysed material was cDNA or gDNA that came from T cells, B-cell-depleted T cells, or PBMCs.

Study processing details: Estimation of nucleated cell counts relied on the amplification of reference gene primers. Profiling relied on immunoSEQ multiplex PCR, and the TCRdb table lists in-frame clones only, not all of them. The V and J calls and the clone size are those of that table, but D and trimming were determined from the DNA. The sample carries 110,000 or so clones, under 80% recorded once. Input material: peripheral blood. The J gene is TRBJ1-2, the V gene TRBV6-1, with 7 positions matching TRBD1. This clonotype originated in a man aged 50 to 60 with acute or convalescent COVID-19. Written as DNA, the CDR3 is TGTGCCAGCAGTGACGATTGGACAGGCTATGGCTACACCTTC. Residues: CASSDDWTGYGYTF.